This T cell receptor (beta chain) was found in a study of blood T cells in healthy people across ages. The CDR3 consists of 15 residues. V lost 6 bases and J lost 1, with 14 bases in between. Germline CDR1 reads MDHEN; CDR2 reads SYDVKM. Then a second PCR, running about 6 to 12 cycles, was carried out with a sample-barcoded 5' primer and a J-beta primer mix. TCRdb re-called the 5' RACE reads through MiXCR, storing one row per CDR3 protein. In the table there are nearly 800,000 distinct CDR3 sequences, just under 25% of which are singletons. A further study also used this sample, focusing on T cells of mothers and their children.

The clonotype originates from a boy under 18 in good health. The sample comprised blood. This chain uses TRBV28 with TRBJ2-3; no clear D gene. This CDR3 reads CASSPRLAGTDTQYF. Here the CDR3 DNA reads TGTGCCAGCAGCCCGAGGTTGGCGGGCACAGATACGCAGTATTTT.